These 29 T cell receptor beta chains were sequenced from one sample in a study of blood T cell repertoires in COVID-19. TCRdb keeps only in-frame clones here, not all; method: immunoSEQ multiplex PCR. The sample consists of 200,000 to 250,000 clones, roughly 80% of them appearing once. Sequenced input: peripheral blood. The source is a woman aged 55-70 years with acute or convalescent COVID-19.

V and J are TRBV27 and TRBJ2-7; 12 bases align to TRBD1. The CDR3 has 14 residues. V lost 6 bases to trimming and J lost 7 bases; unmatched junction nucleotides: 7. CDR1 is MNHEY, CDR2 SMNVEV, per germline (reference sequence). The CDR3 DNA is TGTGCCAGCAGCCCGGGACAGGGGGCATTAGAGCAGTACTTC. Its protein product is CASSPGQGALEQYF.

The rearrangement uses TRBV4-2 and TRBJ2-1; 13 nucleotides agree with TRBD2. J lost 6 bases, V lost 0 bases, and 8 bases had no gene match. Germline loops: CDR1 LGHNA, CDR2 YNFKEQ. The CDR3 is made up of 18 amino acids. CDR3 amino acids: CASSQDLTSGGAVNEQFF. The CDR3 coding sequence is TGTGCCAGCAGCCAAGATCTAACTAGCGGGGGGGCAGTCAATGAGCAGTTCTTC.

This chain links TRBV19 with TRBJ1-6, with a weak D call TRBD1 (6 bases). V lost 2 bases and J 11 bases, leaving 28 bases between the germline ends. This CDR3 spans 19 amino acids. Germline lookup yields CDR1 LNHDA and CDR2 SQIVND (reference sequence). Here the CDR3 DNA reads TGTGCCAGTAGTATACCCCGTGGGGGCAACCCAGGGTCGGCTCCACCCCTCCACTTT. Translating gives CASSIPRGGNPGSAPPLHF.

CDR3 nucleotides: TGCGCCAGCAGCTTGGTACACCCGGGACTAGCGGGGGGTAGGAGCTCCTACGAGCAGTACTTC. Translating it yields CASSLVHPGLAGGRSSYEQYF. This chain links TRBV5-1 with TRBJ2-7; 15 bases are shared with TRBD2. There are 21 residues in the CDR3. With 0 bases clipped from V and 0 bases from J, the junction kept 13 bases outside the gene matches. CDR1 SGHRS and CDR2 YFSETQ come from the germline V gene.

CDR3 residues: CASSLDSRNTGELFF. The CDR3 DNA is TGTGCCAGCAGCTTAGACAGCCGGAACACCGGGGAGCTGTTTTTT. The chain recombines TRBV7-2 with TRBJ2-2; D not resolved. The CDR3 is 15 residues long. CDR1 and CDR2 (germline): SGHTA, FQGNSA. V shed 1 base and J shed 1 base, with 7 bases lying between them.

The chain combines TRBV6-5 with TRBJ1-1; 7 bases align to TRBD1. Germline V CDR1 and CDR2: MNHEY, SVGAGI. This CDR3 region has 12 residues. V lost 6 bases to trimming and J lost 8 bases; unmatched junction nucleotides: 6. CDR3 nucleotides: TGTGCCAGCAGGACGGGACAGCTCGAAGCTTTCTTT. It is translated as CASRTGQLEAFF.

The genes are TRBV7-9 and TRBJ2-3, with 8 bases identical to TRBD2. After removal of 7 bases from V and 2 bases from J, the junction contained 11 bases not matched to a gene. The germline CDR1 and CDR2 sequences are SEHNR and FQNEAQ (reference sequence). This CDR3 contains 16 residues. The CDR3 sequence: CASNYGASGYTDTQYF. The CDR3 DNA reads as TGTGCCAGCAACTATGGGGCTAGCGGGTACACAGATACGCAGTATTTT.

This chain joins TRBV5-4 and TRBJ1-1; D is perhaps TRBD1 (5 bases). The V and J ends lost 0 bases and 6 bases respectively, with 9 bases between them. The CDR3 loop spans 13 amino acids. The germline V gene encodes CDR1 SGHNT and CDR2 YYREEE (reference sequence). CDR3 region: CASSLGQGPEAFF. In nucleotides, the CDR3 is TGTGCCAGCAGCTTGGGGCAGGGCCCTGAAGCTTTCTTT.

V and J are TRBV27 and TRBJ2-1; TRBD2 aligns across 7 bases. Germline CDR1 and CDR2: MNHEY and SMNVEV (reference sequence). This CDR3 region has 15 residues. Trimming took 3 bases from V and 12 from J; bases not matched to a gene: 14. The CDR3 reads CASSLELVGGGGQFF. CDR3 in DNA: TGTGCCAGCAGTTTGGAACTAGTGGGTGGCGGGGGGCAGTTCTTC.

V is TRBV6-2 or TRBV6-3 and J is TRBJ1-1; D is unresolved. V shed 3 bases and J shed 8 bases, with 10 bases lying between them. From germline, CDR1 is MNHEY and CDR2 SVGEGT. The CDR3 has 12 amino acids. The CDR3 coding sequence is TGTGCCAGCAGTTATTTCCGGGAGGAAGCTTTCTTT. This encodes CASSYFREEAFF.

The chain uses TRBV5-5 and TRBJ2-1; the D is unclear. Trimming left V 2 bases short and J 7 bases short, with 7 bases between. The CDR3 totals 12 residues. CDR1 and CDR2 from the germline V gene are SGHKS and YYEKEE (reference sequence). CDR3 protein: CASSLKLNEQFF. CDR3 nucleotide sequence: TGTGCCAGCAGCTTAAAACTTAATGAGCAGTTCTTC. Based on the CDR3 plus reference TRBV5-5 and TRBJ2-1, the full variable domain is DAGVTQSPTHLIKTRGQQVTLRCSPISGHKSVSWYQQVLGQGPQFIFQYYEKEERGRGNFPDRFSARQFPNYSSELNVNALLLGDSALYLCASSLKLNEQFFGPGTRLTVL.

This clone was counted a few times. The DNA of the CDR3 is TGCGCCAGCAGCCCAGGTAGAGGGCTTTATGGCTACACCTTC. It codes for CASSPGRGLYGYTF. The rearrangement uses TRBV5-1 and TRBJ1-2; D not certain. The germline V gene encodes CDR1 SGHRS and CDR2 YFSETQ. This CDR3 has 14 amino acids. Trimming shortened V by 4 bases and J by 5 bases, and 15 bases separated the two germline ends.

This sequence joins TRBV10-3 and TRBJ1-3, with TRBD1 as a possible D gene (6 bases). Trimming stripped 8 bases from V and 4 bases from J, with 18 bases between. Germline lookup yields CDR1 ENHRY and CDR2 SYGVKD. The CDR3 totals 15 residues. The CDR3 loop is CAISGGTGLGNTIYF. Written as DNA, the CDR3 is TGTGCCATCTCGGGGGGCACTGGACTGGGAAACACCATATATTTT.

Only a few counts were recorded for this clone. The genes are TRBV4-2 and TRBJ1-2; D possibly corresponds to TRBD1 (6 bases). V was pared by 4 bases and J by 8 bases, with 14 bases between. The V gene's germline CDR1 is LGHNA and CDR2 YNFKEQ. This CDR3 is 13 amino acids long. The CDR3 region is CASSPGDQNGYTF. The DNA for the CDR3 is TGTGCCAGCAGCCCAGGGGACCAGAACGGCTACACCTTC.

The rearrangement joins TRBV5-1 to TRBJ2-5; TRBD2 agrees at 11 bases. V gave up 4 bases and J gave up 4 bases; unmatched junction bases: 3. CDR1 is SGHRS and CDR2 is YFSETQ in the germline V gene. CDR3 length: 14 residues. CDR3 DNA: TGCGCCAGCAGCGGTAGCGGGGGGGGAGAGACCCAGTACTTC. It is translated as CASSGSGGGETQYF.

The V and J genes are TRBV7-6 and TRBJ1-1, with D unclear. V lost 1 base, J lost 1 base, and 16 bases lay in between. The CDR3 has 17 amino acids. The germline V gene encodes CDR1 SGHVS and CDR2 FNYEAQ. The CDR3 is CASSLERHGYANTEAFF. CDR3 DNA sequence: TGTGCCAGCAGCTTAGAACGCCACGGTTATGCGAACACTGAAGCTTTCTTT.

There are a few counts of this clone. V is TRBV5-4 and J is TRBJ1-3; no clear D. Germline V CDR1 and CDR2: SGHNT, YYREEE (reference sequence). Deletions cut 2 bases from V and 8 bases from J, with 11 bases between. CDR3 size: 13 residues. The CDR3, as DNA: TGTGCCAGCAGCTTCCAGGTTTCGGACACCATATATTTT. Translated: CASSFQVSDTIYF.

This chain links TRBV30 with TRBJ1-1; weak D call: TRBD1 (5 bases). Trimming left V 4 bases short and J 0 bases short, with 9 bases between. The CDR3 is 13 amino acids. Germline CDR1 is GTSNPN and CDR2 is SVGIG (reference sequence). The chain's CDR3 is CAWTTDMNTEAFF. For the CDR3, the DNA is TGTGCCTGGACGACGGACATGAACACTGAAGCTTTCTTT.

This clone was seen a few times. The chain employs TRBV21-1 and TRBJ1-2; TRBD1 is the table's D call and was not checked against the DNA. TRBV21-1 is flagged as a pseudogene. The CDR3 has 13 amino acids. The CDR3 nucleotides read TGTGCCAGCAGCAGGACAGGCCTATATGGCTACACCTTC. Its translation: CASSRTGLYGYTF.

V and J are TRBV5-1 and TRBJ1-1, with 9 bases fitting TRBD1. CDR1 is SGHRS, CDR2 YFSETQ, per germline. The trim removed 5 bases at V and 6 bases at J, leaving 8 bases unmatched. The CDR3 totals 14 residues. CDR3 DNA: TGCGCCAGCAGATCACAGGGGGCGAGCCCTGAAGCTTTCTTT. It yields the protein CASRSQGASPEAFF. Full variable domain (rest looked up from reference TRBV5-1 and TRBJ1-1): KAGVTQTPRYLIKTRGQQVTLSCSPISGHRSVSWYQQTPGQGLQFLFEYFSETQRNKGNFPGRFSGRQFSNSRSEMNVSTLELGDSALYLCASRSQGASPEAFFGQGTRLTVV.

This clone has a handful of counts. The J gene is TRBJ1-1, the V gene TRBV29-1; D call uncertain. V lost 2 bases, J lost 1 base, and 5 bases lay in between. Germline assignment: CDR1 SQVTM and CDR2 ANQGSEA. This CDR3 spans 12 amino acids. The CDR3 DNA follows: TGCAGCGTTGAACACTCGAACACTGAAGCTTTCTTT. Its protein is CSVEHSNTEAFF.

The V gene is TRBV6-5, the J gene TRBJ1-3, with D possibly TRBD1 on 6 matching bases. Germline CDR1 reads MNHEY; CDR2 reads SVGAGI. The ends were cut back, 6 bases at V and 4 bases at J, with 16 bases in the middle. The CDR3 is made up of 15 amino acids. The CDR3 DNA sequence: TGTGCCAGCAGCCCACAGGGAACTGCCGGAAACACCATATATTTT. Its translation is CASSPQGTAGNTIYF.

CDR3 loop: CASSHGQGLTDTQYF. In DNA form, the CDR3 reads TGCGCCAGCAGCCATGGACAGGGGTTGACAGATACGCAGTATTTT. This sequence joins TRBV5-1 and TRBJ2-3, with 9 bases that match TRBD1. Losses at the gene ends were 4 bases for V and 3 bases for J; bases not matched to a gene: 6. Germline V CDR1 and CDR2: SGHRS, YFSETQ. The CDR3 length is 15 residues.

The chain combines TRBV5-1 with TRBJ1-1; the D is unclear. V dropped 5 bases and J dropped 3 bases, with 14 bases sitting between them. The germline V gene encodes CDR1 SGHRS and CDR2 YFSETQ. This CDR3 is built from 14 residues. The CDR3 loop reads CASRGLSGDTEAFF. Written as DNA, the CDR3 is TGCGCCAGCAGGGGTTTGAGTGGAGACACTGAAGCTTTCTTT.

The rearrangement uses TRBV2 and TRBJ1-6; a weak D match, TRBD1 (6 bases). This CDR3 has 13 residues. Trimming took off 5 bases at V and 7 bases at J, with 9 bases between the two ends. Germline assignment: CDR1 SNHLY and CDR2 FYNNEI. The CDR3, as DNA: TGTGCCAGCAGTACGGACAGAAATTCACCCCTCCACTTT. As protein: CASSTDRNSPLHF. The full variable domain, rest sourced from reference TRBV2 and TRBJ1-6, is EPEVTQTPSHQVTQMGQEVILRCVPISNHLYFYWYRQILGQKVEFLVSFYNNEISEKSEIFDDQFSVERPDGSNFTLKIRSTKLEDSAMYFCASSTDRNSPLHFGNGTRLTVT.

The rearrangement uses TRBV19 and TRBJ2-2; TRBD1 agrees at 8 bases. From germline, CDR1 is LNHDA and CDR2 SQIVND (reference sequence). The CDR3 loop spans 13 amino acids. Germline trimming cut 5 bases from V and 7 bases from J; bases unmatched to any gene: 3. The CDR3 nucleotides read TGTGCCAGTAGTCGACAGGGGTTCGGGGAGCTGTTTTTT. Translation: CASSRQGFGELFF.

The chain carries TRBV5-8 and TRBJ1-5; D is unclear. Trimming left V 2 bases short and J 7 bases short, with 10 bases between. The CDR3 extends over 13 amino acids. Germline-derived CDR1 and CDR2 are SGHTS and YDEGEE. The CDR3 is CASSFSGGQPQHF. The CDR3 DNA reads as TGTGCCAGCAGCTTTAGTGGAGGCCAGCCCCAGCATTTT.

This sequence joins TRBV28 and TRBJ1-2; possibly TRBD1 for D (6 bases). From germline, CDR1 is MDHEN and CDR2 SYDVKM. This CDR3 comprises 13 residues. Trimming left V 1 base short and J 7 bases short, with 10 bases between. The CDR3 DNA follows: TGTGCCAGCAGTTTATATGGGGGCTTTGGCTACACCTTC. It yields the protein CASSLYGGFGYTF.

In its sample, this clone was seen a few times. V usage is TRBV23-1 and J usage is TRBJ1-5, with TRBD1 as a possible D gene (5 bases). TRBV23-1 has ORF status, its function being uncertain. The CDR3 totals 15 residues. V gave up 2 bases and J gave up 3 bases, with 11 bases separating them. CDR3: CASSQPGTYNQPQHF. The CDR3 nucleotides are TGCGCCAGCAGTCAACCCGGGACTTACAATCAGCCCCAGCATTTT.